The present TCR beta chain was sequenced within a study of CD8 T cells in ankylosing spondylitis. Regarding the study as a whole: There was a TCR beta motif, made of several highly homologous variants, that appeared characteristic of ankylosing spondylitis blood. Both synovial fluid and blood in reactive arthritis had previously been reported to carry some motif variants.

This clonotype was counted ten times or more. Its specificity is not known. The CDR3 totals 12 residues. V gave up 2 bases and J gave up 7 bases, with 6 bases separating them. The germline gives CDR1 SGHRS, CDR2 YFSETQ. TCRdb independently ran MiXCR on the 5' RACE reads; one entry per CDR3 protein. The repertoire includes fewer than 550,000 distinct CDR3 sequences, 5.3% of them detected once, and around 3.4% sits in the top ten. The chain employs TRBV5-1 and TRBJ2-2; the D is unclear. This TCR came from a male donor with ankylosing spondylitis. The sequenced material came from blood, either unsorted or a sorted T cell fraction (not recorded which). The CDR3 region is CASSLEHGELFF. DNA of the CDR3: TGCGCCAGCAGCTTAGAGCACGGGGAGCTGTTTTTT.